This T cell receptor beta chain was identified in a study of blood T cell repertoires in COVID-19. Produced via immunoSEQ multiplex PCR; TCRdb's table is partial and in-frame only. The sample includes 30,000 to 45,000 clones, roughly 80% of them seen just once. V lost 3 bases and J 4 bases, leaving 17 bases between the germline ends. Germline CDR1 reads LNHNV; CDR2 reads YYDKDF (reference sequence). This CDR3 has 16 amino acids. The chain joins TRBV15 to TRBJ2-3; D may be TRBD1 (6 bases). Sequenced input: peripheral blood. This sequence originates from a man older than 75 with active or convalescent COVID-19. The CDR3 reads CATSRALGRGADTQYF. The DNA of the CDR3 is TGTGCCACCAGCAGGGCCTTGGGCAGGGGCGCAGATACGCAGTATTTT.